Each of the 25 T cell receptor beta chains below was sequenced from the same sample in a study of blood T cell repertoires in COVID-19. The data were produced by immunoSEQ multiplex PCR, yet TCRdb's version contains in-frame clones alone and is incomplete. The profile shows 200,000 to 300,000 clones, around 87% of them singletons. The specimen sequenced was peripheral blood. The receptors were gathered from a woman in her seventies with active or convalescent COVID-19.

This clone showed up just a few times. The chain couples TRBV19 to TRBJ1-1, with 9 bases aligning to TRBD1. This CDR3 spans 14 amino acids. V trimming: 1 base; J trimming: 5 bases; junction bases outside the gene matches: 2. CDR1 is LNHDA, CDR2 SQIVND, per germline (reference sequence). This CDR3 reads CASSIVTGGTEAFF. The CDR3 DNA is TGTGCCAGTAGTATAGTGACAGGGGGAACTGAAGCTTTCTTT. Looking up the rest from reference TRBV19 and TRBJ1-1 gives the full variable domain: DGGITQSPKYLFRKEGQNVTLSCEQNLNHDAMYWYRQDPGQGLRLIYYSQIVNDFQKGDIAEGYSVSREKKESFPLTVTSAQKNPTAFYLCASSIVTGGTEAFFGQGTRLTVV.

The rearrangement joins TRBV5-8 to TRBJ2-1, with 8 bases aligning to TRBD2. This CDR3 comprises 16 residues. Looked up from germline, CDR1 is SGHTS and CDR2 is YDEGEE. V trimming: 0 bases; J trimming: 5 bases; junction bases outside the gene matches: 7. CDR3 sequence (DNA): TGTGCCAGCAGCTTGGCCTGGAGCGGGGGTCACAATGAGCAGTTCTTC. Protein sequence: CASSLAWSGGHNEQFF. Combining the CDR3 with reference TRBV5-8 and TRBJ2-1 gives the whole variable domain EAGVTQSPTHLIKTRGQQATLRCSPISGHTSVYWYQQALGLGLQFLLWYDEGEERNRGNFPPRFSGRQFPNYSSELNVNALELEDSALYLCASSLAWSGGHNEQFFGPGTRLTVL.

This clone was seen a handful of times. The chain links TRBV5-1 to TRBJ1-1; a possible D gene is TRBD1 (6 bases). This CDR3 has 13 residues. Germline loops: CDR1 SGHRS, CDR2 YFSETQ. Deletions cut 3 bases from V and 1 base from J, with 7 bases between. The CDR3 DNA reads as TGCGCCAGCAGCTCGGGACAGAACACTGAAGCTTTCTTT. Translation gives CASSSGQNTEAFF.

This chain uses TRBV7-3 with TRBJ1-5; D is perhaps TRBD1 (6 bases). The germline V and J ends were trimmed by 5 bases and 9 bases, with 11 bases remaining between them. CDR3 length: 12 amino acids. Per germline, CDR1 SGHTA and CDR2 FQGTGA. The CDR3: CASSDPQGPQHF. CDR3 DNA: TGTGCCAGCAGCGATCCACAGGGGCCCCAGCATTTT.

This rearrangement joins TRBV14 to TRBJ1-5, with 7 positions matching TRBD1. V trimming: 8 bases; J trimming: 5 bases; junction bases outside the gene matches: 6. Germline loops: CDR1 SGHDN, CDR2 FVKESK. The length of the CDR3 is 13 residues. The CDR3 nucleotides read TGTGCCAGCTCCGGGACAGCGGATCAGCCCCAGCATTTT. Its protein product is CASSGTADQPQHF.

The rearrangement links TRBV10-3 to TRBJ2-2, with D possibly matching TRBD2 (5 bases). This CDR3 region has 12 residues. The V and J ends lost 8 bases and 3 bases respectively, with 7 bases between them. CDR1 ENHRY and CDR2 SYGVKD come from the germline V gene. The CDR3 protein is CAIGLYTGELFF. The DNA for the CDR3 is TGTGCCATCGGACTGTACACCGGGGAGCTGTTTTTT.

J is TRBJ2-1 and V is TRBV11-3; TRBD1 matches 9 bases. CDR1 and CDR2 (germline): SGHNT, YENEEA. This CDR3 spans 13 amino acids. V was clipped by 5 bases and J by 12 bases; unmatched bases: 8. CDR3: CASSLGQGQGQFF. CDR3 DNA: TGTGCCAGCAGCCTGGGACAGGGTCAAGGGCAGTTCTTC.

The chain recombines TRBV27 with TRBJ2-2; possibly TRBD2 for D (6 bases). The CDR3 runs to 15 residues. The V gene's germline CDR1 is MNHEY and CDR2 SMNVEV (reference sequence). Trimming took 2 bases from V and 6 from J, leaving 13 bases between them. Here the CDR3 reads CASSLGTATPGELFF. CDR3 coding DNA: TGTGCCAGCAGTTTAGGGACTGCGACGCCCGGGGAGCTGTTTTTT.

The chain has TRBV12-3 or TRBV12-4 and TRBJ2-4, with D possibly TRBD2 on 5 matching bases. This CDR3 has 12 residues. Trimming removed 8 bases at V and 4 bases at J, with 9 bases between. The CDR3 protein is CASGEGKNIQYF. In DNA form, the CDR3 reads TGTGCCAGCGGAGAGGGAAAAAACATTCAGTACTTC.

The rearrangement joins TRBV25-1 to TRBJ2-3, with D possibly TRBD2 on 6 matching bases. V dropped 4 bases and J dropped 2 bases, with 16 bases sitting between them. This CDR3 region has 16 residues. Germline V lookup: CDR1 MGHDK, CDR2 SYGVNS. The CDR3: CASSGGLGGYTDTQYF. CDR3 in DNA: TGTGCCAGCAGTGGGGGACTGGGGGGTTACACAGATACGCAGTATTTT. The full variable domain, its missing parts supplied by reference TRBV25-1 and TRBJ2-3, is EADIYQTPRYLVIGTGKKITLECSQTMGHDKMYWYQQDPGMELHLIHYSYGVNSTEKGDLSSESTVSRIRTEHFPLTLESARPSHTSQYLCASSGGLGGYTDTQYFGPGTRLTVL.

The chain recombines TRBV6-2 or TRBV6-3 with TRBJ1-6, with D tentatively TRBD1 (6 bases). The CDR3 totals 16 residues. From germline, CDR1 is MNHEY and CDR2 SVGEGT. V lost 4 bases to trimming and J lost 4 bases, with 14 bases between them. The CDR3 is CASSSRTVIYNSPLHF. The CDR3 nucleotides are TGTGCCAGCAGTTCCCGGACAGTCATTTATAATTCACCCCTCCACTTT.

On this clone itself: One junction end disagrees with the germline gene, perhaps due to a read error. The rearrangement uses TRBV6-5 and TRBJ2-7, with 7 bases aligning to TRBD1. CDR3 length: 12 amino acids. In germline, CDR1 is MNHEY, CDR2 SVGAGI. The CDR3 sequence: CASSSLGQKLVF. The CDR3 region has the DNA TGTGCCAGCAGTTCATTGGGACAGAAACTGGTCTTC.

The V and J genes are TRBV7-9 and TRBJ2-2, with no clear D. The CDR3 totals 11 residues. Trimming pared 4 bases from V and 7 bases from J, leaving 4 bases between. Germline lookup yields CDR1 SEHNR and CDR2 FQNEAQ (reference sequence). In nucleotides, the CDR3 is TGTGCCAGCAGCTCAGGCGGGGAGCTGTTTTTT. As protein: CASSSGGELFF.

The V and J genes are TRBV3-1 (or the pseudogene TRBV3-2) and TRBJ1-2; no definite D call. CDR1 and CDR2 (germline): LGHDT, YNNKEL (reference sequence). The CDR3 spans 13 residues. V shed 0 bases and J shed 7 bases, with 9 bases lying between them. CDR3: CASSQEFLVGYTF. As DNA, the CDR3 is TGTGCCAGCAGCCAAGAGTTTTTAGTTGGCTACACCTTC.

The chain links TRBV14 to TRBJ1-1; a possible D gene is TRBD1 (5 bases). This CDR3 spans 15 amino acids. Trimming removed 4 bases at V and 3 bases at J, with 15 bases between. Germline V gene data show CDR1 as SGHDN and CDR2 as FVKESK. CDR3 region: CASSRSPEGYTEAFF. CDR3 DNA: TGTGCCAGCAGCCGATCCCCGGAGGGGTACACTGAAGCTTTCTTT.

The gene calls are TRBV5-1 and TRBJ1-2, with no clear D. Looked up from germline, CDR1 is SGHRS and CDR2 is YFSETQ. The CDR3 sequence is 13 residues long. The ends were cut back, 0 bases at V and 4 bases at J, with 7 bases in the middle. The CDR3 DNA follows: TGCGCCAGCAGCTTGGAGGCAGGCTATGGCTACACCTTC. It specifies CASSLEAGYGYTF.

The V gene is TRBV14, the J gene TRBJ2-5; no reliable D call. Between the trimmed V and J ends, which lost 0 bases and 2 bases, there was a span of 13 bases. Germline CDR1 and CDR2: SGHDN and FVKESK. This CDR3 has 16 amino acids. CDR3 sequence: CASSQEGQWLQETQYF. In nucleotides, the CDR3 is TGTGCCAGCAGCCAAGAGGGCCAGTGGTTGCAAGAGACCCAGTACTTC.

The chain has TRBV7-2 and TRBJ1-6; maybe TRBD1 (5 bases). Germline CDR1 reads SGHTA; CDR2 reads FQGNSA. The CDR3 covers 14 residues. With 3 bases removed from V and 7 bases from J, the gap between germline ends came to 10 bases. CDR3 region: CASSFDSVNSPLHF. CDR3 DNA sequence: TGTGCCAGCAGCTTTGACAGCGTGAATTCACCCCTCCACTTT.

The chain recombines TRBV5-1 with TRBJ1-2, with a weak D call TRBD1 (6 bases). The CDR3 consists of 15 residues. Trimming shortened V by 2 bases and J by 7 bases, and 18 bases separated the two germline ends. Germline V gene lookup returns CDR1 SGHRS and CDR2 YFSETQ. CDR3 nucleotide sequence: TGCGCCAGCAGCTTACAGGGAACCTCTCCCTCTGGCTACACCTTC. This encodes CASSLQGTSPSGYTF.

The genes are TRBV13 and TRBJ2-1; TRBD2 agrees at 13 bases. The CDR3 is 16 amino acids. V shed 4 bases and J 10 bases; nucleotides not matched to a gene: 10. Germline V gene sequence: CDR1 PRHDT, CDR2 FYEKMQ (reference sequence). Written as DNA, the CDR3 is TGTGCCAGCAGCTCTCTACTAGCGGGGGGGACTAAGGAGCAGTTCTTC. Its translation is CASSSLLAGGTKEQFF.

The V call is TRBV3-1 (or the pseudogene TRBV3-2), the J call TRBJ2-7; D is perhaps TRBD2 (5 bases). The CDR3 is made up of 12 amino acids. From germline, CDR1 is LGHDT and CDR2 YNNKEL (reference sequence). Trimming cost V 3 bases and J 4 bases, with 7 bases left between them. CDR3 sequence: CASSQTKYEQYF. DNA of the CDR3: TGTGCCAGCAGCCAGACTAAATACGAGCAGTACTTC.

The rearrangement joins TRBV5-6 to TRBJ2-7; 7 bases fit TRBD1. This CDR3 has 14 amino acids. V dropped 4 bases and J dropped 2; count of bases not matched to a gene: 6. Germline-derived CDR1 and CDR2 are SGHDT and YYEEEE. CDR3 amino acids: CASSPTGSPYEQYF. CDR3 DNA sequence: TGTGCCAGCAGCCCGACAGGGTCTCCCTACGAGCAGTACTTC.

The chain carries TRBV28 and TRBJ1-2; 7 nucleotides agree with TRBD1. The CDR3 spans 13 residues. Germline CDR1 reads MDHEN; CDR2 reads SYDVKM. J was trimmed by 7 bases and V by 3 bases; bases with no gene match: 5. The CDR3 sequence: CASSFGTVRGYTF. DNA for the CDR3: TGTGCCAGCAGTTTCGGGACAGTTCGTGGCTACACCTTC.

The chain couples TRBV5-6 to TRBJ1-2, with D uncertain. The CDR3 runs 13 residues. V lost 3 bases and J 6 bases, leaving 12 bases between the germline ends. The germline gives CDR1 SGHDT, CDR2 YYEEEE. The CDR3 protein is CASSWWGEDGYTF. The CDR3 DNA is TGTGCCAGCAGCTGGTGGGGAGAGGATGGCTACACCTTC.

This chain connects TRBV15 to TRBJ1-5, with D perhaps matching TRBD1 (6 bases). Germline loops: CDR1 LNHNV, CDR2 YYDKDF (reference sequence). CDR3 length: 16 residues. V lost 4 bases and J 2 bases, leaving 15 bases between the germline ends. The CDR3 nucleotides are TGTGCCACCAGCATCCGGGACATTCGCGGCAATCAGCCCCAGCATTTT. The encoded protein is CATSIRDIRGNQPQHF. Full variable domain (rest looked up from reference TRBV15 and TRBJ1-5): DAMVIQNPRYQVTQFGKPVTLSCSQTLNHNVMYWYQQKSSQAPKLLFHYYDKDFNNEADTPDNFQSRRPNTSFCFLDIRSPGLGDTAMYLCATSIRDIRGNQPQHFGDGTRLSIL.